The sequence of this T cell receptor (beta chain) was determined in a study of blood T cell repertoires in COVID-19. Study-level background: The United States, Italy and Spain provided the acute and convalescent COVID-19 samples. Sources were T cells, B-cell-depleted T cells, or PBMCs; the material itself was cDNA or gDNA.

The CDR3 loop spans 17 amino acids. CDR1 LNHDA and CDR2 SQIVND come from the germline V gene (reference sequence). With 5 bases clipped from V and 10 bases from J, the junction kept 19 bases outside the gene matches. Here immunoSEQ multiplex PCR was the method, and the copy in TCRdb shows in-frame clones only, minus some. Here the sample spans more than 200,000 clones, 88% being singletons. This clone was detected only once. The sequence derives from a man between 65 and 85 years old with acute or convalescent COVID-19. Sequenced material: peripheral blood. The gene calls are TRBV19 and TRBJ2-1; 8 bases are shared with TRBD2. The CDR3 loop reads CASSGRRGSGAPGEQFF. The CDR3 bases are TGTGCCAGTAGTGGCCGACGGGGTAGCGGGGCACCGGGGGAGCAGTTCTTC.